The present TCR beta chain was sequenced within a study of blood T cell repertoires in COVID-19. The method was immunoSEQ multiplex PCR; TCRdb's version includes in-frame clones alone and lacks a portion of them. In the table there are some 300,000 clones, more than 85% of which are singletons. Looked up from germline, CDR1 is SGHNT and CDR2 is YYREEE (reference sequence). V trimming: 9 bases; J trimming: 4 bases; junction bases outside the gene matches: 10. The CDR3 loop spans 15 amino acids. The receptor comes from a man between 65 and 85 years old with acute or convalescent COVID-19. The V call is TRBV5-4, the J call TRBJ2-1; 10 nucleotides match TRBD2. What was sequenced was peripheral blood. Here the CDR3 reads CATRQGLADYNEQFF. The DNA for the CDR3 is TGTGCCACCCGGCAAGGACTAGCGGATTACAATGAGCAGTTCTTC.